This T cell receptor beta chain was sequenced in a study of shared clonotypes between healthy human individuals (dated by TCRdb to about 2020). Some background on the complete study: The cohort included three men and a couple of women between 18 and 49 years of age. Different laboratories and diverse techniques were used to prepare libraries and sequence TCR repertoires, to increase sequencing depth and limit assay-specific biases. To estimate repertoire size and how much clonotype sharing occurs between individuals, the study deeply sequenced the blood TCR repertoires of 5 or 6 healthy adults. Leukapheresis yielded between about 0.85 and 10 billion PBMCs per donor. Per donor, three plates each were used for CD4 naive and CD4 memory, two for CD8 naive, and one for CD8 memory.

Using the deep immunoSEQ assay, multiplex PCR amplified TCR CDR3 regions from genomic DNA. For each cell subset, the extracted genomic DNA was distributed evenly across all wells of several immunoSEQ 96-well plates, and each plate served as one replicate. For sorted subsets, 150 to 200 ng genomic DNA, equal to some 28,000 T cell genomes, was loaded into each replicate PCR. Purified libraries were quantified with a Qubit 3.0 fluorometer, sized on a Bioanalyzer 2100, and re-quantified with the KAPA Library Quantification kit. A separate single-read 150-cycle Illumina NextSeq 550 flow cell was used to sequence each immunoSEQ 96-well plate. Under the source paper's analysis protocol: Because the immunoSEQ output held only junctional sequences and lacked quality scores, the filtering could not match the filtering applied to full-length reads. Sequences were annotated with PyIR, a Python wrapper for IgBLAST v1.9, using IMGT germline references to assign V/J genes and CDR3. Any read was removed if the V/J assignment was weak (E-value above 1e-6), the CDR3 was missing, or the read contained stop codons, out-of-frame junctions, or ambiguous translated residues. V3J clonotypes were defined by identical inferred V gene, J gene, and CDR3 amino acid sequence. To compute the percentage overlap between repertoires, the number of shared unique clonotypes was divided by the size of the smaller repertoire. RTK rarefaction, the Chao1 estimator, and Recon v2.1 estimates of unobserved clonotypes were used to assess repertoire richness. For all TCRbeta clonotypes obtained by the gDNA method from a few donors, generation probabilities were computed with OLGA. TCRdb holds this immuneACCESS table with in-frame rearrangements only. Some clones are missing; in checked studies, unresolved V genes explain under half, and the rest has no known cause. That table furnishes V, J and clone size, whereas the DNA furnished D and trimming. This sample comprises hundreds of thousands of clones, about 96% of them detected only once. The top ten clones comprise approximately 0.06% of the sample.

CDR1 is given as SNHLY and CDR2 as FYNNEI, both from the germline V gene. Cut back by 6 bases and 2 bases, the V and J ends lie 6 bases apart. Its CDR3 holds 12 amino acids, cysteine through phenylalanine. Of all the DNA, just the CDR3 is kept, 36 bases in frame from base 1. The donors were healthy, HIV-negative adults with no recently reported acute infections or vaccinations. Every donor was a Caucasian adult residing in Nashville, Tennessee, USA. Magnetic negative selection was used to enrich CD4+ T cells, after which naive cells were positively selected on CD45RA and the negative fraction became the memory subset. Blood was collected by leukapheresis, and PBMCs were isolated by Ficoll-Histopaque density gradient centrifugation and then cryopreserved in liquid nitrogen vapor phase. Analytical flow cytometry was used to check the purity and quantity of each magnetically sorted T cell population. From each sorted fraction, genomic DNA was isolated and quantified by UV absorbance on a Nanodrop 2000c.

Findings and caveats that apply to the study as a whole: Rarefaction of sorted-subset datasets indicated incomplete sequencing despite the large sequencing depth. Compared with non-shared clonotypes, clonotypes shared by all four sorted-subset donors had higher generation probabilities. Sampling was limited to blood, and TCR repertoires in tissue likely differ from TCR repertoires in blood. The genetic and exposure-history diversity represented was limited by the small number of donors. Pairwise subsampling led to the expectation that sequencing depth would affect the degree of clonotype sharing among donors. Sharing across a handful of donors was observed for 4.5% to 6.5% of naive CD4, around 3.5% of naive CD8, roughly 2.3% of memory CD4, and around 0.4% of memory CD8 clonotypes. Estimated clonotype richness was generally larger for naive than for memory subsets.

In regard to this clone: Its antigen is unknown. The record has no base qualities; no much larger clone is one base away.

The specimen was naive CD4+ T cells sorted from blood. The sample's cell subset or site label, in plain terms: CD45RA+ positively selected. This sequence originates from a woman between 25 and 40 years old in good health. The rearranged segments are TRBV2 and TRBJ2-3, with no D gene named confidently. The bases are TGTGCCAGCAGGGCCGTCACAGATACGCAGTATTTT. The encoded protein is CASRAVTDTQYF.